These T cell receptor beta chains were read from a single sample in a study of T cell responses to AZD1222 COVID-19 vaccine. Repertoires were generated with immunoSEQ multiplex PCR, while TCRdb's copy carries only in-frame clones and drops some. The repertoire has under 200,000 clones, more than 75% of them found once; the top ten carry roughly 4%. Sequenced material: peripheral blood, taken 28 days after the second AZD1222 dose. The source of these receptors is an adult who received the AZD1222 COVID-19 vaccine. Both conserved end residues are part of each CDR3. The D gene is left open where the match is weak. Rows may omit the clone size; those that give it use once, few, many or a size class.

TRBJ2-2 TRBD2 once 14 TRBV7-8 TGTGCCAGCAGCAAACTAGCGGACACCGGGGAGCTGTTTTTT CASSKLADTGELFF
TRBJ2-3 - - 15 TRBV11-2 TGTGCCAGCAGCTTAGTTGCGGGGCGCACAGATACGCAGTATTTT CASSLVAGRTDTQYF
TRBJ2-3 - - 14 TRBV6-6 TGTGCCAGCAATCAAGGGACGGTGGGGAATACGCAGTATTTT CASNQGTVGNTQYF
TRBJ1-1 - once 13 TRBV29-1 TGCAGCGTTGCCAGGGGTGGGGGCACTGAAGCTTTCTTT CSVARGGGTEAFF
TRBJ2-7 - - 13 TRBV19 TGTGCCAGTAGTATCCCGGCGAGGAACGAGCAGTACTTC CASSIPARNEQYF
TRBJ1-1 - - 13 TRBV12-3/TRBV12-4 TGTGCCAGCAGTTTAGCGGGCGGCACTGAAGCTTTCTTT CASSLAGGTEAFF
TRBJ2-2 - - 14 TRBV9 TGTGCCAGCAGCGTAGACTATGCCGGCCGGGAGCTGTTTTTT CASSVDYAGRELFF
TRBJ1-1 TRBD1 - 14 TRBV5-1 TGCGCCAGCAGCTTGAACAGGGGGCACACTGAAGCTTTCTTT CASSLNRGHTEAFF
TRBJ1-1 - - 16 TRBV10-3 TGTGCCATCAGTGATCGGGGGGCGATTATCAACACTGAAGCTTTCTTT CAISDRGAIINTEAFF
TRBJ1-5 - - 14 TRBV19 TGTGCCAGTAGCCAGCCTAATAGCAATCAGCCCCAGCATTTT CASSQPNSNQPQHF
TRBJ2-1 TRBD2 - 17 TRBV7-3 TGTGCCAGCAGCGAACCGGGACTAGGGAAGGTTTACAATGAGCAGTTCTTC CASSEPGLGKVYNEQFF
TRBJ1-1 - - 13 TRBV6-5 TGTGCCAGCAGTTGGACCACTAACACTGAAGCTTTCTTT CASSWTTNTEAFF
TRBJ1-2 - - 14 TRBV5-1 TGCGCCAGCAGCTTAAGGGTGGCCACAGATGGCTACACCTTC CASSLRVATDGYTF
TRBJ1-1 - - 16 TRBV7-2 TGTGCCAGCAGCTTAGATGTTCGGGTTTTTTACACTGAAGCTTTCTTT CASSLDVRVFYTEAFF
TRBJ2-7 - - 13 TRBV18 TGTGCCAGCTCCCCGATCCAGGGCCGCGAGCAGTACTTC CASSPIQGREQYF
TRBJ1-5 - few 15 TRBV19 TGTGCCAGTAGTATCGACGTTGGGGGCATGGAGCCCCAGCATTTT CASSIDVGGMEPQHF
TRBJ2-7 - - 15 TRBV5-1 TGCGCCAGCAGCTTGGCCGCGGGTAACTCCCTCGAGCAGTACTTC CASSLAAGNSLEQYF
TRBJ1-1 - once 11 TRBV3-1/TRBV3-2 TGTGCCAGCAGCCAAGTGTCTGAAGCTTTCTTT CASSQVSEAFF
TRBJ1-2 TRBD1 once 14 TRBV6-5 TGTGCCAGCACCCAACGCAACAGGGGTTATGGCTACACCTTC CASTQRNRGYGYTF
TRBJ1-1 - - 14 TRBV6-1 TGTGCCAGCAGTGACCTGGGGGGAGGGGCTGAAGCTTTCTTT CASSDLGGGAEAFF
TRBJ1-6 TRBD1 - 14 TRBV5-1 TGCGCCAGCAGCTTAGAGACAGGGAAGGGACCCCTCCACTTT CASSLETGKGPLHF
TRBJ1-2 TRBD1 - 14 TRBV4-1 TGCGCCAGCAGCCCCGGGACAGCTAACTATGGCTACACCTTC CASSPGTANYGYTF
TRBJ2-7 TRBD2 - 13 TRBV5-4 TGTGCCAGCAGGTGGGAGGGGTCCTACGAGCAGTACTTC CASRWEGSYEQYF
TRBJ2-7 - - 13 TRBV7-2 TGTGCCAGCAGTTGGGGTCAACCCTACGAGCAGTACTTC CASSWGQPYEQYF
TRBJ2-5 TRBD1 once 12 TRBV3-1/TRBV3-2 TGTGCCAGCAGCCAAGTCCTGGACAGGTCCTACTTC CASSQVLDRSYF
TRBJ1-2 TRBD1 - 17 TRBV28 TGTGCCAGCAGCTCGGGACAGGGGACCCTAAGACCATCTGGCTACACCTTC CASSSGQGTLRPSGYTF
TRBJ2-1 - - 12 TRBV6-2/TRBV6-3 TGTGCCAGCAGTTCTACCGGGGGCCCGCAGTTCTTC CASSSTGGPQFF
TRBJ2-1 TRBD2 - 15 TRBV5-1 TGCGCCAGCAGCCAAGCGGGGGGATCCTACAATGAGCAGTTCTTC CASSQAGGSYNEQFF
TRBJ1-5 - few 13 TRBV9 TGTGCCAGCAGTTCAAATATGTATCAGCCCCAGCATTTT CASSSNMYQPQHF
TRBJ1-2 TRBD1 - 14 TRBV6-6 TGTGCCAGCAGTCAACGGGACAGCAACTATGGCTACACCTTC CASSQRDSNYGYTF
TRBJ1-5 - - 18 TRBV5-8 TGTGCCAGCAGCCTCGTCCTGGGGGGGGCACCCGGAAATCAGCCCCAGCATTTT CASSLVLGGAPGNQPQHF
TRBJ1-3 - - 12 TRBV6-5 TGTGCCAGCCGTAGCTATGGAAACACCATATATTTT CASRSYGNTIYF
TRBJ1-1 - - 13 TRBV14 TGTGCCAGCAGCCAAGTTTTGGGATATGAAGCTTTCTTT CASSQVLGYEAFF
TRBJ1-3 - - 14 TRBV3-1/TRBV3-2 TGTGCCAGCAGCCCCCAGCTCTCTGGAAACACCATATATTTT CASSPQLSGNTIYF
TRBJ1-6 - - 13 TRBV6-2/TRBV6-3 TGTGCCAGCAGTTATCGCGTTAATTCACCCCTCCACTTT CASSYRVNSPLHF
TRBJ1-5 TRBD1 once 14 TRBV7-2 TGTGCCAGCAGCCGGGGACAGATGCTAGGTCCCCAGCATTTT CASSRGQMLGPQHF
TRBJ1-1 - - 14 TRBV19 TGTGCCAGTACCTACAGAAAGAGGAACACTGAAGCTTTCTTT CASTYRKRNTEAFF
TRBJ1-5 TRBD1 - 13 TRBV19 TGTGCCAGTAGTCGGGACAGGGATCAGCCCCAGCATTTT CASSRDRDQPQHF
TRBJ2-7 - - 14 TRBV3-1/TRBV3-2 TGTGCCAGCAGAGACGGGAGACAGTCCTACGAGCAGTACTTC CASRDGRQSYEQYF
TRBJ1-1 TRBD1 - 15 TRBV2 TGTGCCAGCAGTGAAGCAGGGGGCGCAAGGACTGAAGCTTTCTTT CASSEAGGARTEAFF
TRBJ1-1 - - 15 TRBV7-2 TGTGCCAGCAGCTTCACAACGGGCAAGAACACTGAAGCTTTCTTT CASSFTTGKNTEAFF
TRBJ1-1 - - 13 TRBV18 TGTGCCAGCTCACCAGGGCTAAACACTGAAGCTTTCTTT CASSPGLNTEAFF
TRBJ1-1 - - 9 TRBV20-1 TGCAGTGTTTCTCCTGAAGCTTTCTTT CSVSPEAFF
TRBJ1-4 - - 17 TRBV28 TGTGCCAGCAGTTTGGACCGTGGGACATTGGCTAATGAAAAACTGTTTTTT CASSLDRGTLANEKLFF
TRBJ1-1 - - 15 TRBV5-6 TGTGCCAGCAGCGAAGTAGGGGGTGAGAACACTGAAGCTTTCTTT CASSEVGGENTEAFF
TRBJ2-2 - - 15 TRBV18 TGTGCCAGCTCACTCGGGCCCGGGGGAACCGGGGAGCTGTTTTTT CASSLGPGGTGELFF
TRBJ2-4 - - 14 TRBV5-1 TGCGCCAGCAGCTTGGATCCTACCAAAAACATTCAGTACTTC CASSLDPTKNIQYF
TRBJ2-7 - - 12 TRBV18 TGTGCCAGCTCAAAGAACTCCTACGAGCAGTACTTC CASSKNSYEQYF